This T cell receptor beta chain was obtained from a study of shared clonotypes between healthy human individuals. Study as a whole: The study used three CD4 naive, three CD4 memory, two CD8 naive and one CD8 memory plate per donor. Study-wide results and limits: Non-shared clonotypes had lower generation probabilities than those shared by all four donors.

This CDR3 has 15 amino acids. CDR1 is GTSNPN and CDR2 is SVGIG in the germline V gene (reference sequence). V lost 4 bases to trimming and J lost 7 bases, with 20 bases between them. Generated by immunoSEQ multiplex PCR, the TCRdb table keeps only in-frame clones and is missing some. The sample carries about 2.4 million clones, around 94% recorded once. In the case of this clone: The antigen remains unidentified.

Specimen: naive CD4+ T cells sorted from blood. Subset here: CD45RA+ positively selected. This receptor was identified in a man aged 18 to 35 in good health. The chain joins TRBV30 to TRBJ2-1; tentatively, D is TRBD1 (6 bases). The CDR3 sequence: CAWNPSRGKRNEQFF. DNA of the CDR3: TGTGCCTGGAACCCATCTAGGGGGAAAAGGAATGAGCAGTTCTTC.